This T cell receptor beta chain was captured in a study of T cells in Graves' hyperthyroidism and ophthalmopathy. The germline V gene encodes CDR1 SGHTS and CDR2 YDEGEE. V lost 4 bases and J lost 1, with 9 bases in between. The CDR3 extends over 14 amino acids. General observations from the study: Clonotypes that were expanded in thyroid above 0.001 mostly appeared in blood too.

This clonotype was counted only a few times. Its target is not known. TCR beta CDR3 regions were amplified from RNA. When the TCR CDR3 underwent first-round RT-PCR, the HTBI primer set was used. A single record per CDR3 protein comes from TCRdb applying MiXCR to the multiplex PCR reads. The data hold about 410,000 distinct CDR3 sequences, with approximately 14% observed a single time. Every diagnosis used clinical symptoms, serum thyroxine and TRAb, thyroid ultrasound and orbital computed tomography. The authors took PBMCs from 8 to 10 ml fresh peripheral blood. This clonotype originated in a man younger than 35 with Graves' ophthalmopathy. Input material: blood. The chain uses TRBV5-8 and TRBJ1-5; D remains unclear. The CDR3 nucleotides are TGTGCCAGCAGCACCCTAGGAAGCAATCAGCCCCAGCATTTT. Its protein product is CASSTLGSNQPQHF. The whole variable domain, filled in from reference TRBV5-8 and TRBJ1-5, reads EAGVTQSPTHLIKTRGQQATLRCSPISGHTSVYWYQQALGLGLQFLLWYDEGEERNRGNFPPRFSGRQFPNYSSELNVNALELEDSALYLCASSTLGSNQPQHFGDGTRLSIL.